The entry that follows covers one T cell receptor beta chain sequence. Profiled with immunoSEQ multiplex PCR; TCRdb holds only in-frame clones, not every one. The repertoire consists of more than 350,000 clones, with approximately 87% occurring once and the leading ten covering roughly 10%. Trimming took 1 base from V and 3 from J; bases not matched to a gene: 3. The CDR3 is 15 residues long. Per germline, CDR1 LNHNV and CDR2 YYDKDF (reference sequence). These data come from a study of blood T cell repertoires in COVID-19. In the study overall: PBMCs, B-cell-depleted T cells, or T cells were the source of the cDNA or gDNA that made up the material.

Participants were placed into cohorts based on the clinical history they reported. All recovered Cohort 3 donors got two negative PCRs, got clearance, or saw symptom resolution. Sequencing was performed on PBMCs or T cells enriched from blood (not recorded which). The rearrangement uses TRBV15 and TRBJ1-5, with 7 bases lining up with TRBD1. The sequence came from a woman in her forties or fifties who had recovered from COVID-19. The CDR3 loop is CATSRGTGYNQPQHF. In DNA, the CDR3 is TGTGCCACCAGCAGAGGGACAGGCTACAATCAGCCCCAGCATTTT.